A single sample is the source of the 5 T cell receptor beta chains below, sequenced in a study of regulatory T cells. Primers: 52 TRBV forward and 13 TRBJ reverse. The data were produced by immunoSEQ multiplex PCR, yet TCRdb's version contains in-frame clones alone and is incomplete. The data show about 20,000 clones, approximately 93% seen once. Sequenced material: CD8+ T cells sorted from blood. The receptors come from a child aged 2 to 9 with CD3G deficiency.

J is TRBJ2-1 and V is TRBV5-1; D is unresolved. Germline CDR1 and CDR2: SGHRS and YFSETQ. Trimming cost V 4 bases and J 2 bases, with 16 bases left between them. The CDR3 consists of 16 residues. The CDR3 nucleotides are TGCGCCAGCAGCCCCAACCCGGGCTACGCCTACAATGAGCAGTTCTTC. Translated, it gives CASSPNPGYAYNEQFF.

The genes are TRBV28 and TRBJ1-1; the D is unclear. V was cut by 0 bases and J by 1 base, with 3 bases left in between. Per germline, CDR1 MDHEN and CDR2 SYDVKM. This CDR3 is built from 13 residues. The CDR3 region has the DNA TGTGCCAGCAGTTTATGGGAGAACACTGAAGCTTTCTTT. Translating gives CASSLWENTEAFF.

The chain employs TRBV10-2 and TRBJ2-2; D not certain. The V and J ends lost 6 bases and 7 bases respectively, with 6 bases between them. The germline V gene encodes CDR1 WSHSY and CDR2 SAAADI. The CDR3 is made up of 11 amino acids. CDR3 nucleotide sequence: TGCGCCAGCAGGTCAGGCGGGGAGCTGTTTTTT. Translation: CASRSGGELFF.

The rearrangement uses TRBV28 and TRBJ2-7; 10 bases are a match to TRBD2. The germline CDR1 and CDR2 sequences are MDHEN and SYDVKM. With 5 bases clipped from V and 5 bases from J, the junction kept 12 bases outside the gene matches. The CDR3 contains 16 residues. The CDR3 DNA is TGTGCCAGCAGTGCCCCCTCTAGCGGGAGTCCCCACGAGCAGTACTTC. Translated, it gives CASSAPSSGSPHEQYF.

The chain employs TRBV4-1 and TRBJ2-7; D could derive from TRBD1 or TRBD2 (5 bases each). This CDR3 is 15 amino acids long. CDR1 is MGHRA, CDR2 YSYEKL, per germline. Trimming removed 4 bases from V and 4 bases from J, with 17 bases in between. The CDR3 is CASSPLWGPQYEQYF. The CDR3 DNA reads as TGCGCCAGCAGCCCCCTTTGGGGACCCCAGTACGAGCAGTACTTC.